A selection of T cell receptor beta chains follows, all from one sample in a study of CD8+CD57+ T cells in acquired aplastic anemia. Via MiXCR, TCRdb re-called the reads, giving one row per CDR3 protein. The top ten hold about 1.8% of the sample, which has around 180,000 distinct CDR3 sequences, approximately 52% seen once. Sequenced sample: sorted CD4+, CD8+, or CD8+CD57+ T cells (not recorded which) from PBMCs. The receptors were gathered from a human donor with aplastic anemia. The CDR3 runs from the conserved cysteine through the conserved F or W. D genes are given only for firm matches. Only some rows state a clone size, as once, few, many or a class for expanded clones.

cdr3_nt cdr3_aa d_call clone_size j_call cdr3_length v_call
TGTGCCAGCAGCTACTTGACAGGGTCCTACGAGCGGTACTTC CASSYLTGSYERYF TRBD1 . TRBJ2-7 14 TRBV13
TGTGCCGGAAAAGGACAGGAGGACACTGAAGCTTTCTTT CAGKGQEDTEAFF TRBD1 . TRBJ1-1 13 TRBV19
TGTGCCAGCAGTGAAGAGCTTAGCCCTCCTTACAATGAGCAGTTCTTC CASSEELSPPYNEQFF . . TRBJ2-1 16 TRBV6-1
TGCAGTGCTAGAGATTTGACAGGCTACGAGCAGTACTTC CSARDLTGYEQYF . . TRBJ2-7 13 TRBV20-1
TGTGCCAGCAGCCAAGTGGTGGGTAGCGAGCAGTACTTC CASSQVVGSEQYF . . TRBJ2-7 13 TRBV14
TGCAGTGCTCCCGAATTGGCCGGCAACTCTGGAAACACCATATATTTT CSAPELAGNSGNTIYF . many TRBJ1-3 16 TRBV20-1
TGTGCCAGCAGTGGAAACAGGGAGAACTTGAATACGCAGTATTTT CASSGNRENLNTQYF . . TRBJ2-3 15 TRBV2
TGTGCCAGTAGACAGGGTGGTTCACCCCTCCACTTT CASRQGGSPLHF . once TRBJ1-6 12 TRBV19
TGTGCCAGCAGGAAAGCGGGAGGAGAGACCCAGTACTTC CASRKAGGETQYF TRBD2 . TRBJ2-5 13 TRBV7-2
TGTGCCAGCAGGAGCGCCGGGACAGGAACCTACGAGCAGTACTTC CASRSAGTGTYEQYF TRBD1 many TRBJ2-7 15 TRBV27
TGCAGTGCTATGGACAGCGGCACTGAAGCTTTCTTT CSAMDSGTEAFF . few TRBJ1-1 12 TRBV20-1
TGTGCCAGCAGCTTAGTAGTCTCGGGACAGGTATCCTACGAGCAGTACTTC CASSLVVSGQVSYEQYF TRBD1 many TRBJ2-7 17 TRBV7-4
TGTGCCACCAGCAGAATCCACCAAATCAGGGGGGCGGCCTACGAGCAGTACTTC CATSRIHQIRGAAYEQYF . . TRBJ2-7 18 TRBV15
TGTGCCAGCAGTGAAGTCGCTGAAGCTTTCTTT CASSEVAEAFF . . TRBJ1-1 11 TRBV6-1
TGCAGTGCTAGGACAGGGATCGGACAGCCCCAGCATTTT CSARTGIGQPQHF TRBD1 many TRBJ1-5 13 TRBV20-1
TGTGCCAGCAGACGGACGGAAGAGACCCAGTACTTC CASRRTEETQYF . many TRBJ2-5 12 TRBV6-5
TGTGCCAGCAGTTTCGATGCCTCCTACAATGAGCAGTTCTTC CASSFDASYNEQFF . . TRBJ2-1 14 TRBV12-3/TRBV12-4
TGTGCCAGCAGTTACCTGGGGGTTGAAGCTTTCTTT CASSYLGVEAFF . . TRBJ1-1 12 TRBV6-1
TGTGCCAGTAATGGGGGTCGCACAGATACGCAGTATTTT CASNGGRTDTQYF . many TRBJ2-3 13 TRBV19
TGTGCCAGCAGTGGCCTGGGGTCTCGAGCGGGCTACACCTTC CASSGLGSRAGYTF . . TRBJ1-2 14 TRBV2
TGTGCCAGCAGCTTAGCCCCGGGACAGAGTTACGAGCAGTACTTC CASSLAPGQSYEQYF TRBD1 . TRBJ2-7 15 TRBV7-2
TGTGCCATCAGGGAGACTAGCGCCAATGAGCAGTTCTTC CAIRETSANEQFF TRBD2 many TRBJ2-1 13 TRBV10-3
TGTGCCAGCAGCTTAGCCCCGGCAGATACGCAGTATTTT CASSLAPADTQYF . few TRBJ2-3 13 TRBV7-9
TGTGCCAGCAGCAGGACCCAGGGTTCTTACGAGCAGTACTTC CASSRTQGSYEQYF . many TRBJ2-7 14 TRBV11-2
TGTGCCAGCAGCCCGGGGACGAGCGGCCATGAGCAGTTCTTC CASSPGTSGHEQFF . . TRBJ2-1 14 TRBV7-3
TGTGCCAGCAGCTTATTCTGGGGCAGGGATTATGTTGGGACTGAAGCTTTCTTT CASSLFWGRDYVGTEAFF . . TRBJ1-1 18 TRBV11-1
TGTGCCAGCAGCTTTCATCGGGACTGGGAGAGGGAGCAGTACTTC CASSFHRDWEREQYF . many TRBJ2-7 15 TRBV7-9
TGTGCCAGCAGGCGACAGGGGGAGAGGACTGAAGCTTTCTTT CASRRQGERTEAFF TRBD1 many TRBJ1-1 14 TRBV12-3/TRBV12-4